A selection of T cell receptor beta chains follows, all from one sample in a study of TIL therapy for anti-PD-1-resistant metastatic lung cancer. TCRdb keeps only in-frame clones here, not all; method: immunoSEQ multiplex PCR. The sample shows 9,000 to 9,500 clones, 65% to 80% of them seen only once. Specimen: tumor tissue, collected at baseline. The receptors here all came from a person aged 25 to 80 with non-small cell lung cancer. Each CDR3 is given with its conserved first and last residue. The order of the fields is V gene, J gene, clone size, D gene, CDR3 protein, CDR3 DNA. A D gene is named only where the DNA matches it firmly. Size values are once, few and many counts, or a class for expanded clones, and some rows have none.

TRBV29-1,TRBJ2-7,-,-,CSVERADGGTYEQYF,TGCAGCGTTGAAAGGGCGGACGGAGGAACCTACGAGCAGTACTTC
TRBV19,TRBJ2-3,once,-,CASSIDRGYAQYF,TGTGCCAGTAGTATCGATCGGGGTTACGCGCAGTATTTT
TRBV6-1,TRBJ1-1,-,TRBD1,CASRSDRATEAFF,TGTGCCAGCAGGTCGGACAGGGCCACTGAAGCTTTCTTT
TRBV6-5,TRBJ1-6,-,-,CASSLGRNNSPLHF,TGTGCCAGCAGTCTGGGACGGAATAATTCACCCCTCCACTTT
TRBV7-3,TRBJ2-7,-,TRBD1,CASSLGTGQRGPIYEQYF,TGTGCCAGCAGCTTAGGGACAGGCCAAAGGGGCCCCATCTACGAGCAGTACTTC
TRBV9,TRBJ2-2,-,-,CASSVATGELFF,TGTGCCAGCAGCGTAGCAACCGGGGAGCTGTTTTTT
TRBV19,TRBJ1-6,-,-,CASTQGHYQSSYNSPLHF,TGTGCCAGTACGCAAGGACACTACCAGAGCTCCTATAATTCACCCCTCCACTTT
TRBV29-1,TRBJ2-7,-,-,CSVGGRGPYEQYF,TGCAGCGTTGGGGGCAGGGGCCCATACGAGCAGTACTTC
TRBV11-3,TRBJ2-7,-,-,CASSLNQRVTDEQYF,TGTGCCAGCAGCTTAAACCAGCGGGTAACTGACGAGCAGTACTTC
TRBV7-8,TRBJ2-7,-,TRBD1,CASRPRDRATYEQYF,TGTGCCAGCAGACCCCGGGACAGGGCAACCTACGAGCAGTACTTC
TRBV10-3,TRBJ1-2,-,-,CAITPDSGGYGYTF,TGTGCCATCACCCCGGACTCGGGGGGCTATGGCTACACCTTC
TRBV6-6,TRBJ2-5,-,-,CASSYSRSGGAETQYF,TGTGCCAGCAGTTACTCGAGATCTGGGGGAGCAGAGACCCAGTACTTC
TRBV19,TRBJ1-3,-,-,CASRAVSSGNTIYF,TGTGCCAGTAGGGCCGTGAGCTCTGGAAACACCATATATTTT
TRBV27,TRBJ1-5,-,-,CASIANRDSNQPQHF,TGTGCCAGCATAGCGAACAGAGATAGCAATCAGCCCCAGCATTTT
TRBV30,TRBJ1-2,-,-,CAWSITITTGPSYGYTF,TGTGCCTGGAGTATCACGATAACGACGGGACCGAGCTATGGCTACACCTTC
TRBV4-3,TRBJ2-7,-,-,CASSQEVWSGSYEQYF,TGCGCCAGCAGCCAAGAAGTATGGTCAGGGTCCTACGAGCAGTACTTC
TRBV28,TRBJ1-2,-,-,CASSLENNYGYTF,TGTGCCAGCAGTTTAGAGAATAACTATGGCTACACCTTC
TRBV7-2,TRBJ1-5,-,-,CASSRSPDSFRPQHF,TGTGCCAGCAGCCGGTCTCCGGATAGCTTTCGGCCCCAGCATTTT
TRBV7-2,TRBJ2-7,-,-,CASSPTVSYEQYF,TGTGCCAGCAGCCCGACAGTTTCCTACGAGCAGTACTTC
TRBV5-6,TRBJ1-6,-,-,CASSFQGFGSPLHF,TGTGCCAGCAGCTTCCAGGGGTTTGGTTCACCCCTCCACTTT
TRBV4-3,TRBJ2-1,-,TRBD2,CASSQDPGTTATYNEQFF,TGCGCCAGCAGCCAAGACCCCGGGACTACGGCTACCTACAATGAGCAGTTCTTC
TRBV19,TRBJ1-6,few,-,CASSTVQVGSPLHF,TGTGCCAGTAGTACGGTCCAGGTCGGATCACCCCTCCACTTT
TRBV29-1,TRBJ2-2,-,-,CSVRTENAGELFF,TGCAGCGTAAGGACAGAAAACGCCGGGGAGCTGTTTTTT
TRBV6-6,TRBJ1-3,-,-,CASRDPTDASGNTIYF,TGTGCCAGCAGAGATCCGACAGACGCCTCTGGAAACACCATATATTTT
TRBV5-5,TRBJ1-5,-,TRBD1,CASSLRTGGDSNQPQHF,TGTGCCAGCAGCTTGCGGACAGGAGGGGATAGCAATCAGCCCCAGCATTTT
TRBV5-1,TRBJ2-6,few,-,CASSLTFSSGANVLTF,TGCGCCAGCAGCTTGACGTTCTCCTCTGGGGCCAACGTCCTGACTTTC
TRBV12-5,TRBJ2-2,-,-,CASGSRGPSGELFF,TGTGCTAGTGGTTCACGCGGACCCTCCGGGGAGCTGTTTTTT
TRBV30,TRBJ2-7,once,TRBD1,CAWSRGRSIPLNEQYF,TGTGCCTGGAGTAGGGGGCGAAGCATACCTCTGAACGAGCAGTACTTC
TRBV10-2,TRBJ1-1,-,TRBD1,CASSSGTVAEAFF,TGCGCCAGCAGTTCCGGGACAGTCGCGGAAGCTTTCTTT